Listed here are 30 T cell receptor beta chains from one sample, sequenced in a study of blood T cell repertoires in COVID-19. Data came from immunoSEQ multiplex PCR; TCRdb stores just in-frame clones and leaves some out. The top ten clones hold 2% to 2.5% of a sample with 100,000 to 150,000 clones, over 80% of them seen once. The sample consisted of peripheral blood. The receptors derive from a man aged 50-60 years with active COVID-19.

This clone was observed a handful of times. The chain couples TRBV24-1 to TRBJ1-5; D not resolved. The CDR3 covers 14 residues. The V gene lost 5 bases and the J gene lost 5 bases, with 12 bases spanning the gap. The germline V gene encodes CDR1 KGHDR and CDR2 SFDVKD. The CDR3 spells CATSGRGTDQPQHF. CDR3 bases: TGTGCCACCAGTGGTCGGGGAACAGATCAGCCCCAGCATTTT.

The J gene is TRBJ1-4, the V gene TRBV18; maybe TRBD1 (6 bases). V was clipped by 3 bases and J by 6 bases, with 20 bases between them. CDR3 length: 17 amino acids. Germline CDR1 and CDR2: KGHSH and LQKENI. The CDR3 nucleotides read TGTGCCAGCTCACCTCAGCCAGGGGCGCTGGGGGATGAAAAACTGTTTTTT. Translated, it gives CASSPQPGALGDEKLFF.

The rearrangement joins TRBV30 to TRBJ2-3; 7 bases map to TRBD2. Germline CDR1 GTSNPN, CDR2 SVGIG (reference sequence). V shed 2 bases, J shed 6 bases, and the junction held 2 bases outside the gene matches. CDR3 length: 12 residues. Written as DNA, the CDR3 is TGTGCCTGGAGTCCCGGGAGGGATACGCAGTATTTT. It encodes CAWSPGRDTQYF.

In nucleotides, the CDR3 is TGTGCCAGCGAACAGGGAAGGTACGAGCAGTACTTC. Residues: CASEQGRYEQYF. J is TRBJ2-7 and V is TRBV2; a weak D match, TRBD1 (6 bases). Trimming shortened V by 8 bases and J by 4 bases, and 12 bases separated the two germline ends. The germline gives CDR1 SNHLY, CDR2 FYNNEI. The CDR3 totals 12 residues.

CDR3 region: CASSLVTSGHYEQYF. The DNA for the CDR3 is TGTGCCAGCAGCTTGGTGACTAGCGGGCACTACGAGCAGTACTTC. This chain uses TRBV5-4 with TRBJ2-7, with TRBD2 matching 10 bases. V was clipped by 0 bases and J by 3 bases; unmatched bases: 3. In germline, CDR1 is SGHNT, CDR2 YYREEE (reference sequence). This CDR3 has 15 residues.

The gene calls are TRBV6-5 and TRBJ2-3; the D is unclear. Trimming stripped 6 bases from V and 4 bases from J, with 8 bases between. CDR3 length: 12 residues. Germline values: CDR1 MNHEY, CDR2 SVGAGI. The CDR3 DNA sequence: TGTGCCAGCAGAACTCTCCCAGATACGCAGTATTTT. Translation: CASRTLPDTQYF.

V usage is TRBV9 and J usage is TRBJ2-3, with D perhaps TRBD1 (6 bases). CDR3 size: 13 residues. Germline CDR1 reads SGDLS; CDR2 reads YYNGEE. V was cut by 5 bases and J by 1 base, with 8 bases left in between. The CDR3: CASSKGGTDTQYF. The CDR3 nucleotides read TGTGCCAGCAGTAAGGGGGGCACAGATACGCAGTATTTT.

The chain links TRBV27 to TRBJ2-7, with a weak D call TRBD1 (5 bases). Trimming removed 5 bases from V and 3 bases from J, with 11 bases in between. Looked up from germline, CDR1 is MNHEY and CDR2 is SMNVEV (reference sequence). This CDR3 comprises 13 residues. CDR3 in amino acids: CASSPDRDYEQYF. In DNA, the CDR3 is TGTGCCAGCAGTCCCGACAGAGACTACGAGCAGTACTTC.

The V call is TRBV2, the J call TRBJ2-7; the match to TRBD1 covers 9 bases. There are 14 residues in the CDR3. The junction had 5 bases not matched to a gene; V was cut back by 6 bases and J by 2 bases. Germline values: CDR1 SNHLY, CDR2 FYNNEI. In DNA form, the CDR3 reads TGTGCCAGCAGCACCGGGACAGGGACCTACGAGCAGTACTTC. It is translated as CASSTGTGTYEQYF.

CDR3 nucleotides: TGCGCCAGCAGCCAGCTCAGGGGTGAGGACGAGCAGTACTTC. This encodes CASSQLRGEDEQYF. The V and J genes are TRBV4-3 and TRBJ2-7; a possible D gene is TRBD1 (6 bases). The germline V gene has CDR1 LGHNA and CDR2 YSLEER. The CDR3 covers 14 residues. V lost 3 bases to trimming and J lost 5 bases, with 14 bases between them.

This chain links TRBV6-4 with TRBJ1-5, with no clear D. The CDR3 loop spans 14 amino acids. From germline, CDR1 is MRHNA and CDR2 SNTAGT. V was trimmed by 6 bases and J by 0 bases, leaving 9 bases between them. CDR3 protein: CASSPVFSNQPQHF. CDR3 DNA: TGTGCCAGCAGCCCCGTATTTAGCAATCAGCCCCAGCATTTT.

This clone has just one count. The gene calls are TRBV2 and TRBJ2-1; D might be TRBD2 (6 bases). Germline lookup yields CDR1 SNHLY and CDR2 FYNNEI. Trimming removed 3 bases from V and 0 bases from J, with 9 bases in between. CDR3 length: 15 amino acids. CDR3: CASSDRGNSYNEQFF. The CDR3 coding sequence is TGTGCCAGCAGTGATCGGGGGAACTCCTACAATGAGCAGTTCTTC. Drawing the rest from reference TRBV2 and TRBJ2-1, the complete variable domain is EPEVTQTPSHQVTQMGQEVILRCVPISNHLYFYWYRQILGQKVEFLVSFYNNEISEKSEIFDDQFSVERPDGSNFTLKIRSTKLEDSAMYFCASSDRGNSYNEQFFGPGTRLTVL.

The chain has TRBV5-5 and TRBJ2-7, with D perhaps matching TRBD1 (5 bases). Germline values: CDR1 SGHKS, CDR2 YYEKEE (reference sequence). V was cut by 4 bases and J by 4 bases, with 15 bases left in between. The CDR3 is made up of 14 amino acids. The DNA for the CDR3 is TGTGCCAGCAGCCCCGAGCAGGGTCGGTACGAGCAGTACTTC. Its translation: CASSPEQGRYEQYF.

This clone was picked up a small number of times. The chain recombines TRBV19 with TRBJ2-7; D remains unclear. With 4 bases removed from V and 9 bases from J, the gap between germline ends came to 19 bases. The CDR3 has 14 residues. Germline assignment: CDR1 LNHDA and CDR2 SQIVND (reference sequence). The CDR3 DNA sequence: TGTGCCAGTAGTACGATGGCAGGATCTCAAGGGCAGTACTTC. Translating it yields CASSTMAGSQGQYF.

This clone was observed once. The J gene is TRBJ1-1, the V gene TRBV5-6, with TRBD1 matching over 7 bases. The V gene's germline CDR1 is SGHDT and CDR2 YYEEEE. The CDR3 runs 16 residues. With 1 base clipped from V and 3 bases from J, the junction kept 9 bases outside the gene matches. Here the CDR3 reads CASSLPRDSTYTEAFF. CDR3 nucleotides: TGTGCCAGCAGCTTGCCCCGGGACAGTACCTACACTGAAGCTTTCTTT.

V and J are TRBV9 and TRBJ2-3; 7 nucleotides line up with TRBD2. Germline assignment: CDR1 SGDLS and CDR2 YYNGEE. The CDR3 extends over 15 amino acids. V was pared by 6 bases and J by 3 bases, with 10 bases of the junction left unmatched. The CDR3 DNA follows: TGTGCCAGCAAGAGGAGCGGGGATCTAACAGATACGCAGTATTTT. It codes for CASKRSGDLTDTQYF.

This chain uses TRBV6-6 with TRBJ2-6; maybe TRBD1 (6 bases). V lost 4 bases to trimming and J lost 1 base, with 11 bases between them. Germline loops: CDR1 MNHNY, CDR2 SVGAGI (reference sequence). CDR3 size: 16 residues. The CDR3 region has the DNA TGTGCCAGCAGTTTCCCCACAGGGTCTGGGGCCAACGTCCTGACTTTC. Translated, it gives CASSFPTGSGANVLTF.

The chain couples TRBV19 to TRBJ2-3; D gene uncertain. V was cut by 6 bases and J by 3 bases, with 10 bases left in between. The CDR3 loop spans 13 amino acids. The germline CDR1 and CDR2 sequences are LNHDA and SQIVND (reference sequence). CDR3 loop: CASRGERTDTQYF. CDR3 sequence (DNA): TGTGCCAGTAGAGGAGAGAGAACAGATACGCAGTATTTT.

The V and J genes are TRBV11-3 and TRBJ2-2; D is undetermined. Looked up from germline, CDR1 is SGHNT and CDR2 is YENEEA. This CDR3 comprises 14 residues. Trimming cost V 1 base and J 7 bases, with 10 bases left between them. The CDR3, as DNA: TGTGCCAGCAGCTTAGCCTTAGCCGACGGGGAGCTGTTTTTT. Translating it yields CASSLALADGELFF.

This clone was counted only a few times. The gene calls are TRBV4-2 and TRBJ1-5; unclear D gene. The CDR3 loop spans 14 amino acids. Trimming removed 0 bases at V and 5 bases at J, with 8 bases between. Germline CDR1 reads LGHNA; CDR2 reads YNFKEQ. For the CDR3, the DNA is TGTGCCAGCAGCCAAGATGGTGGAGATCAGCCCCAGCATTTT. The encoded protein is CASSQDGGDQPQHF.

The rearrangement uses TRBV19 and TRBJ2-3; D possibly corresponds to TRBD1 (6 bases). The CDR3 contains 19 residues. Germline V gene sequence: CDR1 LNHDA, CDR2 SQIVND (reference sequence). Trimming removed 10 bases at V and 0 bases at J, with 29 bases between. CDR3 nucleotide sequence: TGTGCCATCTGTCGCCCCGGACGCAAACAGGGTCACAGCACAGATACGCAGTATTTT. Its translation is CAICRPGRKQGHSTDTQYF.

The rearrangement uses TRBV4-3 and TRBJ2-1, with 7 positions matching TRBD1. The CDR3 sequence is 14 residues long. V lost 1 base and J lost 6; bases outside the gene matches: 3. Germline assignment: CDR1 LGHNA and CDR2 YSLEER. This CDR3 is CASSQVRGLNEQFF. Here the CDR3 DNA reads TGCGCCAGCAGCCAAGTTAGGGGGCTCAATGAGCAGTTCTTC.

The rearrangement joins TRBV24-1 to TRBJ2-3; D may be TRBD2 (5 bases). The CDR3 loop spans 17 amino acids. V was shortened by 8 bases and J by 0 bases, with 20 bases between the two germline ends. The germline CDR1 and CDR2 sequences are KGHDR and SFDVKD. CDR3 coding DNA: TGTGCCACCATCTCCCCGCGGAGCGGTTCTAGCACAGATACGCAGTATTTT. Its translation: CATISPRSGSSTDTQYF.

This chain uses TRBV9 with TRBJ1-5, with D uncertain. The CDR3 loop spans 13 amino acids. V was cut by 0 bases and J by 6 bases, with 7 bases left in between. Germline CDR1 SGDLS, CDR2 YYNGEE. The CDR3 coding sequence is TGTGCCAGCAGCGTAGATGCGGTTCAGCCCCAGCATTTT. Its translation: CASSVDAVQPQHF.

In its sample, this clone was seen a few times. CDR3 bases: TGTGCCAGTAGCGTCCAGGGGAAGTGGGATCAGCCCCAGCATTTT. The encoded protein is CASSVQGKWDQPQHF. The chain couples TRBV19 to TRBJ1-5, with D possibly TRBD1 on 6 matching bases. The CDR3 has 15 residues. The V gene's germline CDR1 is LNHDA and CDR2 SQIVND (reference sequence). Trimming removed 6 bases at V and 5 bases at J, with 17 bases between.

V and J are TRBV4-1 and TRBJ2-1; 8 nucleotides agree with TRBD1. Looked up from germline, CDR1 is MGHRA and CDR2 is YSYEKL. J gave up 10 bases and V 0 bases, and 11 bases lay outside the gene matches. The CDR3 sequence is 16 residues long. CDR3 amino acids: CASSQERTGSKGEQFF. The CDR3 DNA follows: TGCGCCAGCAGCCAAGAACGGACAGGGTCAAAGGGGGAGCAGTTCTTC.

The chain couples TRBV5-6 to TRBJ2-3; 7 bases fit TRBD1. J gave up 7 bases and V 4 bases, and 9 bases lay outside the gene matches. Germline loops: CDR1 SGHDT, CDR2 YYEEEE. This CDR3 has 14 amino acids. The CDR3, as DNA: TGTGCCAGCAGCCCACCGGGGACAGTTCATACGCAGTATTTT. Translating gives CASSPPGTVHTQYF.

The chain couples TRBV2 to TRBJ1-6; D is undetermined. Germline V gives CDR1 SNHLY, CDR2 FYNNEI. This CDR3 has 14 residues. Trimming removed 6 bases at V and 13 bases at J, with 19 bases between. Here the CDR3 DNA reads TGTGCCAGCAGGGCCTTCTCTGAGAGGGATCCCCTCCACTTT. Protein sequence: CASRAFSERDPLHF.

This clone was counted once. V gene TRBV9 combines with J gene TRBJ2-2; 10 nucleotides align to TRBD1. This CDR3 comprises 19 residues. V trimming: 0 bases; J trimming: 5 bases; junction bases outside the gene matches: 13. Germline V gives CDR1 SGDLS, CDR2 YYNGEE. The CDR3 is CASSVAPRPSGQGTGELFF. CDR3 sequence (DNA): TGTGCCAGCAGCGTAGCGCCCAGACCTTCGGGACAGGGGACCGGGGAGCTGTTTTTT.

This clone showed up just a few times. In DNA, the CDR3 is TGTGCCAGCACCCCGGCGGGGTTTGAGACCCAGTACTTC. Translated, it gives CASTPAGFETQYF. The chain combines TRBV12-3 or TRBV12-4 with TRBJ2-5; tentatively, D is TRBD2 (6 bases). V was trimmed by 7 bases and J by 5 bases, leaving 14 bases between them. This CDR3 spans 13 amino acids.